The clone carrying this T cell receptor beta chain was counted many times. V gave up 6 bases and J gave up 8 bases, with 16 bases separating them. Germline values: CDR1 DFQATT, CDR2 SNEGSKA (reference sequence). The CDR3 runs to 12 residues. Cells are PBMCs isolated from about 10 ml of fresh blood. The data originate from a study of T cells in Graves' hyperthyroidism and ophthalmopathy. RNA transcripts were the template for amplifying TCR beta CDR3 regions. HTBI primers drove first-round RT-PCR of the TCR CDR3. TCRdb fed the multiplex PCR reads into MiXCR, producing one record per CDR3 protein. The top ten clones hold about 17% of a sample with fewer than 600,000 distinct CDR3 sequences, about an eighth of them seen once.

The V gene is TRBV20-1, the J gene TRBJ1-2, with D perhaps matching TRBD1 (5 bases). The TCR comes from a woman aged 18-29 years with Graves' hyperthyroidism. The specimen was blood. DNA for the CDR3: TGCAGTGCCGATGTTTGGGGGGGGGGCTACACCTTC. Translated, it gives CSADVWGGGYTF.